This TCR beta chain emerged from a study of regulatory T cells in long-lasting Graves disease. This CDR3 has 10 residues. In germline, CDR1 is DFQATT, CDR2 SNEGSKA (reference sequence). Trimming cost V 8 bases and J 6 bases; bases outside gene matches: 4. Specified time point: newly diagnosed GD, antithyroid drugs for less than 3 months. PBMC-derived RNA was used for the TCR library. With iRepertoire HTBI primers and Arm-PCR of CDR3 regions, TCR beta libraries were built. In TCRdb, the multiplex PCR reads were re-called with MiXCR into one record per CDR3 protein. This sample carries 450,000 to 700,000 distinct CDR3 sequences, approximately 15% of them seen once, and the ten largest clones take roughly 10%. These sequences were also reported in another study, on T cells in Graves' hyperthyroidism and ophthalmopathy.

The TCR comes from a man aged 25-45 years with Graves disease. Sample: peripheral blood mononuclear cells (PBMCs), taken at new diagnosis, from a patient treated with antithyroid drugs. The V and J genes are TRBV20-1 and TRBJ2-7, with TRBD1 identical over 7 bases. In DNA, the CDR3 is TGCAGTACAAGGGGGCGCGAGCAGTACTTC. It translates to CSTRGREQYF.